The clone carrying this T cell receptor (beta chain) was seen repeatedly, ten times or more. What it binds is not known. MiXCR, run by TCRdb on the reads, gives a single entry per CDR3 protein. The table has some 480,000 distinct CDR3 sequences, roughly a third seen once. The CDR3 totals 12 residues. Per the germline V gene, CDR1 is SGHTA and CDR2 is FQGNSA. V dropped 8 bases and J dropped 5 bases, with 12 bases sitting between them. The sample originates from a study of T cell repertoires in cytomegalovirus infection. Across the study: Matching HLA type, along with CMV infection, was indicated by public TCR beta signatures.

Sequencing used cultured PBMCs, obtained from culture after CMV antigen stimulation. This clonotype originated in a human donor in good health (CMV status not recorded). Some clones in this sample may be carry-over from other donors' samples. The V gene is TRBV7-2, the J gene TRBJ2-5; D remains unclear. The CDR3 is CASGKRWETQYF. In DNA, the CDR3 is TGTGCCAGCGGGAAACGGTGGGAGACCCAGTACTTC.